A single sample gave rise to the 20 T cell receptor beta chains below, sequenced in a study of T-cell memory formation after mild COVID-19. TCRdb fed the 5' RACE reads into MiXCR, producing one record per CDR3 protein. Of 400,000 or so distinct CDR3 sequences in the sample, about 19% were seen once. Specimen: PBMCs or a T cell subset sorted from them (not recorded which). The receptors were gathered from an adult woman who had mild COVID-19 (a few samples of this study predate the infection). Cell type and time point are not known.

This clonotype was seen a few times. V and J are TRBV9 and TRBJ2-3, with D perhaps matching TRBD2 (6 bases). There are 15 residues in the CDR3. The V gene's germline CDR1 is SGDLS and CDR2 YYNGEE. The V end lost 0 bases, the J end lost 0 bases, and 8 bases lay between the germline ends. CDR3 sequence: CASSVVAGSTDTQYF. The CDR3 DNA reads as TGTGCCAGCAGCGTAGTGGCGGGGAGCACAGATACGCAGTATTTT. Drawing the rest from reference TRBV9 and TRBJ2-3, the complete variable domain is DSGVTQTPKHLITATGQRVTLRCSPRSGDLSVYWYQQSLDQGLQFLIQYYNGEERAKGNILERFSAQQFPDLHSELNLSSLELGDSALYFCASSVVAGSTDTQYFGPGTRLTVL.

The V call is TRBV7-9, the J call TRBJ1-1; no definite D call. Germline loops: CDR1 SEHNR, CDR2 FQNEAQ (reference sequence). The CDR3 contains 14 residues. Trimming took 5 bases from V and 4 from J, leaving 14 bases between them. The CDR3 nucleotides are TGTGCCAGCAGCCCCCCGGAAGGGAGCACTGAAGCTTTCTTT. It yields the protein CASSPPEGSTEAFF.

CDR3 sequence (DNA): TGCGCCAGCGCACCCCAGGGGCCCGGGGAGCTGTTTTTT. This translates into CASAPQGPGELFF. This chain uses TRBV5-1 with TRBJ2-2, with a tentative D call TRBD1 (6 bases). CDR3 length equals 13 residues. V lost 7 bases to trimming and J lost 6 bases, with 13 bases between them. The germline CDR1 and CDR2 sequences are SGHRS and YFSETQ.

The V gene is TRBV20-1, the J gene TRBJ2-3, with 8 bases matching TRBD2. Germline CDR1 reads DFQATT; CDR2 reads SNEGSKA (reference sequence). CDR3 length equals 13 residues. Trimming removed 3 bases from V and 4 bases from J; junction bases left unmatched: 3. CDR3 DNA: TGCAGTGCTAGTACGGGAGGGGCAGATACGCAGTATTTT. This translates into CSASTGGADTQYF.

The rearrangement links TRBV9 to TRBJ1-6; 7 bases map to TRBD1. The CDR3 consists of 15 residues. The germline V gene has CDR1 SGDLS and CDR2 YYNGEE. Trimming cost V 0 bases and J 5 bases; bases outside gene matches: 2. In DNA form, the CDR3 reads TGTGCCAGCAGCGTAGAAGGGGGCCATAATTCACCCCTCCACTTT. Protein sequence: CASSVEGGHNSPLHF.

As DNA, the CDR3 is TGTGCCAGCAGTGAATGGGTAGGAGTTACGCAGTATTTT. It is translated as CASSEWVGVTQYF. The rearrangement links TRBV6-1 to TRBJ2-3; D uncertain. The CDR3 spans 13 residues. Trimming stripped 2 bases from V and 8 bases from J, with 11 bases between. Germline V gene lookup returns CDR1 MNHNS and CDR2 SASEGT.

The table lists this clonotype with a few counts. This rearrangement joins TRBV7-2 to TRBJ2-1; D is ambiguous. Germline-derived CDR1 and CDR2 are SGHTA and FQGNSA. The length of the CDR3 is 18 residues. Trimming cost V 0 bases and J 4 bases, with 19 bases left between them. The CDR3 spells CASSLAPFVSSWYNEQFF. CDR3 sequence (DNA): TGTGCCAGCAGCTTAGCGCCGTTTGTCAGTTCCTGGTACAATGAGCAGTTCTTC.

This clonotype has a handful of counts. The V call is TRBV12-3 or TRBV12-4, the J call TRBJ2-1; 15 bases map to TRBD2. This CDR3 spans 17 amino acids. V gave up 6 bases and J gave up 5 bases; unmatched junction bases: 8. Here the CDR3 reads CASRTTRTSGGDNEQFF. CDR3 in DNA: TGTGCCAGCAGGACTACAAGGACTAGCGGGGGGGACAATGAGCAGTTCTTC.

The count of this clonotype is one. CDR3 DNA sequence: TGTGCCAGCAGGCTTATAACCCGGGGGAAGGGAAACACTGAAGCTTTCTTT. The encoded protein is CASRLITRGKGNTEAFF. This chain joins TRBV19 and TRBJ1-1, with D possibly matching TRBD1 (5 bases). Germline-derived CDR1 and CDR2 are LNHDA and SQIVND (reference sequence). Trimming removed 9 bases at V and 2 bases at J, with 25 bases between. CDR3 length equals 17 residues.

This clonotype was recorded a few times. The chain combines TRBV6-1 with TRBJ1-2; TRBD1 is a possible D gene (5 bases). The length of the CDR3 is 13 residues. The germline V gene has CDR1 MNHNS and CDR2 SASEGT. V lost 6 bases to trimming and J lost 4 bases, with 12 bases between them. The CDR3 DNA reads TGTGCCAGCAGGGTTGGGACGGGCTATGGCTACACCTTC. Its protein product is CASRVGTGYGYTF.

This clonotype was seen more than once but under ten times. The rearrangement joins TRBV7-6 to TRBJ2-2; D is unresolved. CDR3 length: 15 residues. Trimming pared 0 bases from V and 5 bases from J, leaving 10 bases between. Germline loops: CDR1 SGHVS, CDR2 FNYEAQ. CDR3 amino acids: CASSLATLGTGELFF. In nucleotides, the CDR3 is TGTGCCAGCAGCTTAGCCACCCTGGGGACCGGGGAGCTGTTTTTT.

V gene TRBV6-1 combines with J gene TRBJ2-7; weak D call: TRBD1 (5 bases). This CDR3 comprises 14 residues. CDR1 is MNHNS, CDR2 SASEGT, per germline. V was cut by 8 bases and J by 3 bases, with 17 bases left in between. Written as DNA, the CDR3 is TGTGCCAGCTCTAGGCAGGGCTCTATCTACGAGCAGTACTTC. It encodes CASSRQGSIYEQYF.

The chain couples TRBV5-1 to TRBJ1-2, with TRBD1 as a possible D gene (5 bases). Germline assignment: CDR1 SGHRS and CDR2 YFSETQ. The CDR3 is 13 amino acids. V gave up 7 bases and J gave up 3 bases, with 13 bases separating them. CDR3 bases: TGCGCCAGCTACGTGGTAGGGGACTATGGCTACACCTTC. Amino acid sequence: CASYVVGDYGYTF.

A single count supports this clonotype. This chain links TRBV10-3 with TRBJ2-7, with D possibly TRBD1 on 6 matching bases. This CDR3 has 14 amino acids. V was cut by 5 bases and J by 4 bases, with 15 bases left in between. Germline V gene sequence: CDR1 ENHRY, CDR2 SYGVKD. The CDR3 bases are TGTGCCATCAGTTTAGGACAGAAGAAGTACGAGCAGTACTTC. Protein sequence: CAISLGQKKYEQYF.

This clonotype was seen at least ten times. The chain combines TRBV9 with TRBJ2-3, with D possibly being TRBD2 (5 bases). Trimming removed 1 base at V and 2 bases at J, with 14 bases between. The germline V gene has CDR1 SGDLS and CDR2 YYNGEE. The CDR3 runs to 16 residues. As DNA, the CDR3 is TGTGCCAGCAGCGTAACAGCGGACCATTCCACAGATACGCAGTATTTT. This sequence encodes CASSVTADHSTDTQYF.

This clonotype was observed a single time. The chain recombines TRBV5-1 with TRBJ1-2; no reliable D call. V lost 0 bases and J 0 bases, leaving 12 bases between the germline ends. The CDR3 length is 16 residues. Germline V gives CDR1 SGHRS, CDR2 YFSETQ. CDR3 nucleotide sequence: TGCGCCAGCAGCTTGGCTACAGCCCGAGCTAACTATGGCTACACCTTC. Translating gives CASSLATARANYGYTF.

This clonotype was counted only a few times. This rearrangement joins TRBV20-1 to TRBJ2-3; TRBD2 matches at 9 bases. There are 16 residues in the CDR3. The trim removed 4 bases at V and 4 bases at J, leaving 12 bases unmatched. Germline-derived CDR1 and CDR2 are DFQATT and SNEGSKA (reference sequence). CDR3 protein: CSATRGSGRLPDTQYF. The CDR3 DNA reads TGCAGTGCTACCCGAGGGAGCGGGAGGCTGCCAGATACGCAGTATTTT.

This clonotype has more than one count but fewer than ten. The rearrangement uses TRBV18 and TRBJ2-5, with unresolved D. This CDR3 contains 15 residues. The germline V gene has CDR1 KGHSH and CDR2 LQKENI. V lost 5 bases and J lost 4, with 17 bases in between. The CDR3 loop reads CASSSPGPGGETQYF. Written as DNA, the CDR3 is TGTGCCAGCTCATCTCCGGGTCCCGGCGGAGAGACCCAGTACTTC.

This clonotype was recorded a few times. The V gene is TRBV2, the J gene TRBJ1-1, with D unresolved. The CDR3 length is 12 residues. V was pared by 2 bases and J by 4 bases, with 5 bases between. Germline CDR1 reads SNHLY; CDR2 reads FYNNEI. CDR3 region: CASSERSTEAFF. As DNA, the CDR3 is TGTGCCAGCAGTGAACGAAGCACTGAAGCTTTCTTT. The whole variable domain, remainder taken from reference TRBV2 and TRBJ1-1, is EPEVTQTPSHQVTQMGQEVILRCVPISNHLYFYWYRQILGQKVEFLVSFYNNEISEKSEIFDDQFSVERPDGSNFTLKIRSTKLEDSAMYFCASSERSTEAFFGQGTRLTVV.

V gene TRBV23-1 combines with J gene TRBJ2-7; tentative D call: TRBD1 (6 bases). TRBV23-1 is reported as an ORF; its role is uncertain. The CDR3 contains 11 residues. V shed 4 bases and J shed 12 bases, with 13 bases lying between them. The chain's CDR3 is CASSRAGVAYF. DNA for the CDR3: TGCGCCAGCAGTCGAGCAGGGGTAGCGTACTTC.